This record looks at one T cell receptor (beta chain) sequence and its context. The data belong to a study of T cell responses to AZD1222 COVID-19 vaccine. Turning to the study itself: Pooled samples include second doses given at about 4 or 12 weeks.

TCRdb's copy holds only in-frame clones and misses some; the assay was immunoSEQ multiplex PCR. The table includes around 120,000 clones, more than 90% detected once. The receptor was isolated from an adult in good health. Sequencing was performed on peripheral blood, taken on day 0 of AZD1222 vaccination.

The CDR3 nucleotides read TGTGCCAGCAGCCGGGACAGGGAAGAGACCCAGTACTTC. This translates into CASSRDREETQYF. The J gene is TRBJ2-5, the V gene TRBV11-3; 9 bases match TRBD1. Germline V gene sequence: CDR1 SGHNT, CDR2 YENEEA. The CDR3 spans 13 residues. V was clipped by 5 bases and J by 3 bases; unmatched bases: 1.